The rows below give T cell receptor beta chains drawn from one sample of a study of blood T cell repertoires in COVID-19. Method: immunoSEQ multiplex PCR; TCRdb's copy keeps in-frame clones and lacks some. The sample lists 300,000 to 450,000 clones; 88% were seen once. Material for sequencing was PBMCs or T cells enriched from blood (not recorded which). The receptor set was obtained from a young woman who had recovered from COVID-19. CDR3s include the opening cysteine and the closing phenylalanine or tryptophan. D genes are given only for firm matches.

>TRBV30|TRBJ1-5|.
CAWSGDRDTYSNQPQHF
>TRBV7-2|TRBJ1-4|.
CASSQGTGVGNEKLFF
>TRBV28|TRBJ1-1|.
CASSPPSAGGPRAFF
>TRBV19|TRBJ1-1|TRBD1
CASSRAGQGLNTEAFF
>TRBV6-5|TRBJ2-3|TRBD2
CASSLSGATGGTQYF
>TRBV19|TRBJ1-5|.
CASSILGSNQPQHF
>TRBV11-2|TRBJ2-3|.
CASSGLGVAGALTDTQYF
>TRBV5-5|TRBJ1-1|TRBD1
CASSFTTGETTEAFF
>TRBV4-2|TRBJ2-2|TRBD2
CASSQASGTSGNTGELFF
>TRBV7-2|TRBJ1-2|.
CASSLVGVHGYTF
>TRBV11-2|TRBJ2-7|TRBD1
CASSGRTGPEQYF
>TRBV6-5|TRBJ1-5|.
CASRDRNSNQPQHF
>TRBV20-1|TRBJ1-5|.
CSVGYQPQHF
>TRBV5-5|TRBJ1-3|TRBD1
CASSLGTGGGNTIYF
>TRBV5-1|TRBJ1-2|.
CASSLTQQGAESGYTF
>TRBV19|TRBJ1-2|.
CASSILKYSYGYTF
>TRBV6-4|TRBJ2-7|.
CATSPDPTTSEQYF
>TRBV28|TRBJ1-4|.
CASSLWRADEKLFF
>TRBV5-8|TRBJ1-5|TRBD1
CASSLGDRGWVPQHF